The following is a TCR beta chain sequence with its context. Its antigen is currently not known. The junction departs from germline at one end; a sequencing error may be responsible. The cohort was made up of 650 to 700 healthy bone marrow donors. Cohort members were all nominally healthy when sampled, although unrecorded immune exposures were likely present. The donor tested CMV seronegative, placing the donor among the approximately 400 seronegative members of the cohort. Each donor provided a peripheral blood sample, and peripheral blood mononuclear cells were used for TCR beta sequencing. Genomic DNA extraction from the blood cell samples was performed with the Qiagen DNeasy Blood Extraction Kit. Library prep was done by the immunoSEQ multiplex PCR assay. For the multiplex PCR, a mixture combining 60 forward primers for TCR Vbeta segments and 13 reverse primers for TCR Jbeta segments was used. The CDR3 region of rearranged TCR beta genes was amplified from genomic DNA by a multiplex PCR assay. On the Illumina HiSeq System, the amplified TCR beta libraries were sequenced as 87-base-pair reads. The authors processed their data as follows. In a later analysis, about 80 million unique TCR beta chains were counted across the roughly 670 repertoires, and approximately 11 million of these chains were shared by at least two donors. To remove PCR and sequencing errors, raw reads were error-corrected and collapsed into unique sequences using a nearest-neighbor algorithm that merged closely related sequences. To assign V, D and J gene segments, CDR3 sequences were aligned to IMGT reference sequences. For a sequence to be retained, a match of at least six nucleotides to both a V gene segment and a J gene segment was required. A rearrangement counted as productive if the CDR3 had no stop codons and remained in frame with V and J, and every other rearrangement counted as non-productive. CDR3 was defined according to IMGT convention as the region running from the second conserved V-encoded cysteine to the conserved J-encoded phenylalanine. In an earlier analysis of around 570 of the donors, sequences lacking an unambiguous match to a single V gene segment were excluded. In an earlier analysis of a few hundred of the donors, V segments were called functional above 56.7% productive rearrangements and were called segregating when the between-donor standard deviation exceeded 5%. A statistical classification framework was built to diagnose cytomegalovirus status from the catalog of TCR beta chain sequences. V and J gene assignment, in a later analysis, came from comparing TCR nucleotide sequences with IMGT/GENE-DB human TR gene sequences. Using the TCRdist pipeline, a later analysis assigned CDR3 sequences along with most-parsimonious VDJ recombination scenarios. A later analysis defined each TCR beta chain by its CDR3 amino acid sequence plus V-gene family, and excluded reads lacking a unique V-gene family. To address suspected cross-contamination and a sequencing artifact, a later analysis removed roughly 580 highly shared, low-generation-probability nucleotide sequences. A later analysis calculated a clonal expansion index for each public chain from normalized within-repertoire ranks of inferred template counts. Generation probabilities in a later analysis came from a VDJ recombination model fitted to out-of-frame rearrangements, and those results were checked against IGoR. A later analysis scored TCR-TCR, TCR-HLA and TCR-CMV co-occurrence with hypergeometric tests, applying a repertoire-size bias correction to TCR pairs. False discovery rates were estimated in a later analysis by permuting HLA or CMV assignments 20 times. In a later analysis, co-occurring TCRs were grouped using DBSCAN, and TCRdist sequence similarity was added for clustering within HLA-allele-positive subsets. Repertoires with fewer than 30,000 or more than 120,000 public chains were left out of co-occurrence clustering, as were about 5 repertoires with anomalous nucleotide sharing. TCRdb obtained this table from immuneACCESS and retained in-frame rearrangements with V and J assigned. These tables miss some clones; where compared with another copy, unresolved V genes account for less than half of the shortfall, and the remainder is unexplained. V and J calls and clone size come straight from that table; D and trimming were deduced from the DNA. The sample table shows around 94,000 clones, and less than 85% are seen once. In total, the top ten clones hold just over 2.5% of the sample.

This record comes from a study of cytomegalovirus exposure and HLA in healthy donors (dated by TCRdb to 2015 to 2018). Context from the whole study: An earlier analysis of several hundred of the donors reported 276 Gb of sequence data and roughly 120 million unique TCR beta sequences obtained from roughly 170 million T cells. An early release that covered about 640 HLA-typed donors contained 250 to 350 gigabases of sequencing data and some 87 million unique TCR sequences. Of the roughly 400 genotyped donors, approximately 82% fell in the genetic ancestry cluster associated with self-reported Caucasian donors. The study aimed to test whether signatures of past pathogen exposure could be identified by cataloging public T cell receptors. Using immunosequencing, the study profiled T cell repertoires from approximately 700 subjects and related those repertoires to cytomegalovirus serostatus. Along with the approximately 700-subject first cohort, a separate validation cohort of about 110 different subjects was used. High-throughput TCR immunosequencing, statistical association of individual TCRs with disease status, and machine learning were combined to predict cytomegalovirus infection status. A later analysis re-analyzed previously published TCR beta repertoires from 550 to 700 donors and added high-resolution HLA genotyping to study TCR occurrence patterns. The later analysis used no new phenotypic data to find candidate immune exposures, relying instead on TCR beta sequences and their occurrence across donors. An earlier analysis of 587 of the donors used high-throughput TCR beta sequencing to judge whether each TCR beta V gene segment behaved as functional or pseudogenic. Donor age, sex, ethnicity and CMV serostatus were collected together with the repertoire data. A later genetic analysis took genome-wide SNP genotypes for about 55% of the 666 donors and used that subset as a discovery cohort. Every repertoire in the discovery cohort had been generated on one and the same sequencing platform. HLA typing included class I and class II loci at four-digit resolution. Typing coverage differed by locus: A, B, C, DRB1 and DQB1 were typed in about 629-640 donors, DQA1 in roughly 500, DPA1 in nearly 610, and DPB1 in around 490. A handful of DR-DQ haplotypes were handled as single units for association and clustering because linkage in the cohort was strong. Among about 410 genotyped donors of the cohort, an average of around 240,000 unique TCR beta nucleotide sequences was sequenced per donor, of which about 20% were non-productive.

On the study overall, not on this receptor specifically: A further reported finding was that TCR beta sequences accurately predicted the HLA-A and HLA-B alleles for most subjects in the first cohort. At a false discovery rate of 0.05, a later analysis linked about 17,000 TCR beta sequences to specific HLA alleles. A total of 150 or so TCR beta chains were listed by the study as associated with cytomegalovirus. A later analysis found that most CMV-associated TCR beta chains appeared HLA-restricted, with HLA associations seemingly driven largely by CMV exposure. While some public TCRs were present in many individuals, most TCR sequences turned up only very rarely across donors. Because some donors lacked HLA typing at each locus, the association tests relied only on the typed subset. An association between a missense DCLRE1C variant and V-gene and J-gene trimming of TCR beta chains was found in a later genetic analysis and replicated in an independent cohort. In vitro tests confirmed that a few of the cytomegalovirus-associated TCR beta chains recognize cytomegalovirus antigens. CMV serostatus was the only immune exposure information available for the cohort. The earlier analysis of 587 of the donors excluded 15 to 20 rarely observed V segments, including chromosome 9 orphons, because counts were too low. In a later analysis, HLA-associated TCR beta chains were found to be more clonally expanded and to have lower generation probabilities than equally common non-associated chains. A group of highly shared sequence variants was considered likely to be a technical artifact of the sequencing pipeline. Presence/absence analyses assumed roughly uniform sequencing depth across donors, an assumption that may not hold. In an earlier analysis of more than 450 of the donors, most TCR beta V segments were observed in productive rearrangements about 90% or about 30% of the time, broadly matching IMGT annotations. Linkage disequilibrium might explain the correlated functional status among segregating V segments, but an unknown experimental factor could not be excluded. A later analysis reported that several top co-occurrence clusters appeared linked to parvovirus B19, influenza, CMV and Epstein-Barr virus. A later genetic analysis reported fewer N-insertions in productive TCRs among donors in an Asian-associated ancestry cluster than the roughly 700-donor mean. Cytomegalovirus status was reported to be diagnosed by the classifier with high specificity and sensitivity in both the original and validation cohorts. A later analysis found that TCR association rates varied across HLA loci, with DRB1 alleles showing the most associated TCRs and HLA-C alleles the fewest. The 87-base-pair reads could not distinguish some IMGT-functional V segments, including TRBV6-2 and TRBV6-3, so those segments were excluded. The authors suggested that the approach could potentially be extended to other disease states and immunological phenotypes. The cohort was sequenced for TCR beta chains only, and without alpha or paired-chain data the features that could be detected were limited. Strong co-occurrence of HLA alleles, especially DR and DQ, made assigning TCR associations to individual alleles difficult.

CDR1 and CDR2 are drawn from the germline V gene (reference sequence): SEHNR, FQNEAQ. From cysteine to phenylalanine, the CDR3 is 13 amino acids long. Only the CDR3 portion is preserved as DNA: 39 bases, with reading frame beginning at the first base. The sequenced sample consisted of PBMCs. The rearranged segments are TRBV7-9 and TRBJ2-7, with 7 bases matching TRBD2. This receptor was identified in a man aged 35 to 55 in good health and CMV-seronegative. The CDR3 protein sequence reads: CSSSFRRGYEQYF. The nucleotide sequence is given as TGTTCCAGCAGCTTTCGGCGGGGGTACGAGCAGTACTTC. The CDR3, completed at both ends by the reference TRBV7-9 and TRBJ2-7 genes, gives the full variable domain DTGVSQNPRHKITKRGQNVTFRCDPISEHNRLYWYRQTLGQGPEFLTYFQNEAQLEKSRLLSDRFSAERPKGSFSTLEIQRTEQGDSAMYLCSSSFRRGYEQYFGPGTRLTVT.